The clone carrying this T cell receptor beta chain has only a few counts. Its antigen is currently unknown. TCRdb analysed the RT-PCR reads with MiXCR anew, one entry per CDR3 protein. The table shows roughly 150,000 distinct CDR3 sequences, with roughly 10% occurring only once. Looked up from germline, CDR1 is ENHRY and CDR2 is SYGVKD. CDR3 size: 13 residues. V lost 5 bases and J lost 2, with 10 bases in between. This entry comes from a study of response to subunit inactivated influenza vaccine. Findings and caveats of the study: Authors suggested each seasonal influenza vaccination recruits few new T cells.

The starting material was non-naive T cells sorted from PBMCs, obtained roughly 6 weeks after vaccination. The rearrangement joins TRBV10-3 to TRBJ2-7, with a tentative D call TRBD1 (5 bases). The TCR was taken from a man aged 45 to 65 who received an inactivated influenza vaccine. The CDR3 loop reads CAISSQGTYEQYF. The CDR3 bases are TGTGCCATCAGTTCGCAGGGTACCTACGAGCAGTACTTC.